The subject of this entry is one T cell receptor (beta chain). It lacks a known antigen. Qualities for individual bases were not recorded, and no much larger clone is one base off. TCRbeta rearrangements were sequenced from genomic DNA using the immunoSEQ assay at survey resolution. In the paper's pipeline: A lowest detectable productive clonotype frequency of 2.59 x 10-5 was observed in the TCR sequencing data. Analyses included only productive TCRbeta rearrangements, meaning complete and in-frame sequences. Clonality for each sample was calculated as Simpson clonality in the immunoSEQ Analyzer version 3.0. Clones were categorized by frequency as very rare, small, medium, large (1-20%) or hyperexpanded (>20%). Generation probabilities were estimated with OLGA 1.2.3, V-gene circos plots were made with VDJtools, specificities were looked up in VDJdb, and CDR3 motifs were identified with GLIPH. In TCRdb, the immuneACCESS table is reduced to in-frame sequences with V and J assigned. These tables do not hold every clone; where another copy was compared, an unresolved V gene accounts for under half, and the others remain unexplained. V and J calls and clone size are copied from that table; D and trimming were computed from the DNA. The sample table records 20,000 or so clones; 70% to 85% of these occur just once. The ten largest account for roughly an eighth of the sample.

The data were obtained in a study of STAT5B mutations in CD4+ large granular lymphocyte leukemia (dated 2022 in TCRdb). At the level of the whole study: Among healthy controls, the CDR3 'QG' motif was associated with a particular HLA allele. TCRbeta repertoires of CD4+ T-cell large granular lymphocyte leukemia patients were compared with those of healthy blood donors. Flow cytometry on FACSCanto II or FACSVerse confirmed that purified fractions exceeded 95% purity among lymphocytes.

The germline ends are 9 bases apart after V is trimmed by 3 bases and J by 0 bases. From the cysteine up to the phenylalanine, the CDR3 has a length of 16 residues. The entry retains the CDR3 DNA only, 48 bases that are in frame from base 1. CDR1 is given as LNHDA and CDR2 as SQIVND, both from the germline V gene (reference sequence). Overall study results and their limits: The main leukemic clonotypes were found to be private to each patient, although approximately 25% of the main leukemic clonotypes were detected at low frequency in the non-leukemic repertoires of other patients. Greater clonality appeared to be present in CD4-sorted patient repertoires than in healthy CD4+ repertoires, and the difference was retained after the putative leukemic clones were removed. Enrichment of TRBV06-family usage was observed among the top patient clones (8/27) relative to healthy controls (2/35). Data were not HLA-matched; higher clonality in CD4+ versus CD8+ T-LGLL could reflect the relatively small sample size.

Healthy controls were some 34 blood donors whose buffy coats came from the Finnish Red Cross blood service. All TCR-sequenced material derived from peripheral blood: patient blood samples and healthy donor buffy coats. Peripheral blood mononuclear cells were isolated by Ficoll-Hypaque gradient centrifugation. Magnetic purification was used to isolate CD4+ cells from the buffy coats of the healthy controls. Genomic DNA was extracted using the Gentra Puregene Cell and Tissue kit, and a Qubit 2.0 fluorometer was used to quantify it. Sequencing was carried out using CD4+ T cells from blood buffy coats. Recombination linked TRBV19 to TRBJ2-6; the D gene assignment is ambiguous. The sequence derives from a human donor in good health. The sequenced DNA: TGTGCCAGTAGTATGCAAGCGAACTCTGGGGCCAACGTCCTGACTTTC. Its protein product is CASSMQANSGANVLTF.